This T cell receptor (beta chain) was captured in a study of Ad26.COV2.S vaccination and SARS-CoV-2 variants. Measured with immunoSEQ multiplex PCR; TCRdb has only the in-frame clones, and not every one. The sample comprises hundreds of thousands of clones, around 90% of which are singletons, and roughly 3.2% rests with the top ten. The V gene lost 0 bases and the J gene lost 5 bases, with 16 bases spanning the gap. Looked up from germline, CDR1 is SGHTA and CDR2 is FQGNSA. This CDR3 has 16 residues. Stated treatment: about 20 received Ad26.COV2.S at low or high dose, single or two shots; about 5 received placebo; per-sample allocation not given. Day 63 following the first vaccine or placebo injection was when the samples were taken.

Sequencing used peripheral blood, obtained in a trial of Ad26.COV2.S vaccine versus placebo. The sequence came from a person aged 18 to 65 who received the Ad26.COV2.S COVID-19 vaccine or a placebo. The chain couples TRBV7-2 to TRBJ1-1, with D unresolved. The CDR3 bases are TGTGCCAGCAGCTTAGCCGGAAGTATCGTTCAGACTGAAGCTTTCTTT. Its protein product is CASSLAGSIVQTEAFF.